The 11 T cell receptor beta chains in this list originate from one sample, sequenced in a study of OX40 agonist ivuxolimab in advanced cancers. Here immunoSEQ multiplex PCR was the method, and the copy in TCRdb shows in-frame clones only, minus some. The sample records roughly 45,000 clones, about 81% being singletons. The starting material was CD4+ or CD8+ T cells sorted from blood, obtained in a trial of the OX40 agonist ivuxolimab. Every receptor here comes from an adult with an advanced solid tumor such as melanoma, head and neck, liver or kidney cancer.

The gene calls are TRBV7-2 and TRBJ1-3, with no clear D. Trimming pared 1 base from V and 8 bases from J, leaving 9 bases between. This CDR3 has 13 residues. The V gene's germline CDR1 is SGHTA and CDR2 FQGNSA. The CDR3 DNA reads TGTGCCAGCAGCTTAGTTCCGGGGTACACCATATATTTT. Amino acid sequence: CASSLVPGYTIYF.

This chain uses TRBV18 with TRBJ2-1; D is perhaps TRBD1 (6 bases). Trimming stripped 8 bases from V and 5 bases from J, with 16 bases between. Germline V gene sequence: CDR1 KGHSH, CDR2 LQKENI. The length of the CDR3 is 14 residues. CDR3 bases: TGTGCCAGCCAGATGACAGGTGCAAACAATGAGCAGTTCTTC. This sequence encodes CASQMTGANNEQFF.

The V gene is TRBV19, the J gene TRBJ1-1, with 10 positions matching TRBD1. J gave up 7 bases and V 7 bases, and 12 bases lay outside the gene matches. Germline values: CDR1 LNHDA, CDR2 SQIVND (reference sequence). The CDR3 has 15 residues. CDR3 DNA sequence: TGTGCCAGTACCACCCCCCGGACAGGGGGGCGTGAAGCTTTCTTT. It codes for CASTTPRTGGREAFF.

This clone was seen only a few times. This chain links TRBV20-1 with TRBJ1-4; D remains unclear. The CDR3 covers 11 residues. Germline V gives CDR1 DFQATT, CDR2 SNEGSKA (reference sequence). The germline V and J ends were trimmed by 6 bases and 6 bases, with 8 bases remaining between them. CDR3 bases: TGCAGTGCCCGGGCCTATGAAAAACTGTTTTTT. Amino acids: CSARAYEKLFF.

The genes are TRBV18 and TRBJ2-7, with D hard to call. Per germline, CDR1 KGHSH and CDR2 LQKENI. The CDR3 loop spans 14 amino acids. Trimming pared 5 bases from V and 3 bases from J, leaving 14 bases between. CDR3 DNA sequence: TGTGCCAGCTCAAGCACCACCCGGCTCTACGAGCAGTACTTC. It yields the protein CASSSTTRLYEQYF.

The CDR3 is CASTTGTENTEAFF. CDR3 in DNA: TGTGCCAGTACCACCGGGACAGAGAACACTGAAGCTTTCTTT. The V call is TRBV19, the J call TRBJ1-1, with TRBD1 matching over 7 bases. The CDR3 has 14 amino acids. Germline CDR1 reads LNHDA; CDR2 reads SQIVND (reference sequence). J was trimmed by 1 base and V by 7 bases; bases with no gene match: 6.

CDR3 sequence reads: CASSLGGAGDEQFF. DNA for the CDR3: TGTGCCAGCAGTTTAGGGGGAGCAGGCGATGAGCAGTTCTTC. The V and J genes are TRBV27 and TRBJ2-1; perhaps D is TRBD1 or TRBD2 (5 bases each). Trimming shortened V by 2 bases and J by 8 bases, and 13 bases separated the two germline ends. Per the germline V gene, CDR1 is MNHEY and CDR2 is SMNVEV (reference sequence). The CDR3 has 14 residues.

J is TRBJ2-7 and V is TRBV9; 11 nucleotides line up with TRBD1. Trimming at V came to 0 bases and at J to 2 bases, leaving 4 bases not matched to a gene. The CDR3 contains 16 residues. Germline lookup yields CDR1 SGDLS and CDR2 YYNGEE. The DNA of the CDR3 is TGTGCCAGCAGCGTAGGGACAGGGGGCTTCCCCTACGAGCAGTACTTC. It yields the protein CASSVGTGGFPYEQYF. Combining the CDR3 with reference TRBV9 and TRBJ2-7 gives the whole variable domain DSGVTQTPKHLITATGQRVTLRCSPRSGDLSVYWYQQSLDQGLQFLIQYYNGEERAKGNILERFSAQQFPDLHSELNLSSLELGDSALYFCASSVGTGGFPYEQYFGPGTRLTVT.

This chain joins TRBV21-1 and TRBJ1-1; the table's D call of TRBD1 was not tested on the DNA. TRBV21-1 is a listed pseudogene. The CDR3 extends over 13 amino acids. The CDR3 protein is CASILIRGREAFF. CDR3 nucleotide sequence: TGTGCCAGCATTCTCATCAGGGGGCGGGAAGCTTTCTTT.

This rearrangement joins TRBV18 to TRBJ2-1, with D possibly being TRBD2 (7 bases). Trimming removed 1 base from V and 0 bases from J, with 10 bases in between. Germline-derived CDR1 and CDR2 are KGHSH and LQKENI. This CDR3 has 16 residues. CDR3 region: CASSPLGGGSYNEQFF. For the CDR3, the DNA is TGTGCCAGCTCACCACTGGGAGGGGGCTCCTACAATGAGCAGTTCTTC.

This clone has only one observation. The rearrangement uses TRBV19 and TRBJ1-5, with D unclear. Trimming shortened V by 6 bases and J by 0 bases, and 12 bases separated the two germline ends. Per the germline V gene, CDR1 is LNHDA and CDR2 is SQIVND (reference sequence). This CDR3 comprises 15 residues. The CDR3 is CASRKVGRSNQPQHF. CDR3 nucleotide sequence: TGTGCCAGTAGGAAGGTAGGTCGTAGCAATCAGCCCCAGCATTTT.